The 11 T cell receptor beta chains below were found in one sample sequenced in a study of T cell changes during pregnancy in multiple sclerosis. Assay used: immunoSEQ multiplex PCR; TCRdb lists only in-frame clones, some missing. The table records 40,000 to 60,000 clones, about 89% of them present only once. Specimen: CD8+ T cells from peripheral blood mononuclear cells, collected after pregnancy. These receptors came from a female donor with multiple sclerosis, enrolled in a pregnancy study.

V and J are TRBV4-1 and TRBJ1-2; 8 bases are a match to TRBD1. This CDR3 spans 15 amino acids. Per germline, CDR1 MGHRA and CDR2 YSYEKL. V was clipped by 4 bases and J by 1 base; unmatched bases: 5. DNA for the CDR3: TGCGCCAGCAGCCGGGGACAGGCTGTTAACTATGGCTACACCTTC. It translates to CASSRGQAVNYGYTF.

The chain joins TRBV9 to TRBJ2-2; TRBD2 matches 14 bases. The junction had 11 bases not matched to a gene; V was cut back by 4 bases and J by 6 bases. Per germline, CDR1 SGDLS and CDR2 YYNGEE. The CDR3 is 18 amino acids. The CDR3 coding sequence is TGTGCCAGCAGCCTTAGGACTAGCGGGGGGCCCCAACCCGGGGAGCTGTTTTTT. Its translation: CASSLRTSGGPQPGELFF.

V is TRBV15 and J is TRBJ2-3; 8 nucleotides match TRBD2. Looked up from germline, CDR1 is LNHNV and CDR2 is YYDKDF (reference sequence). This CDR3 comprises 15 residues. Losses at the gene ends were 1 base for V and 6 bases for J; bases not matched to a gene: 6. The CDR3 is CATSRAGGGADTQYF. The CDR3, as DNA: TGTGCCACCAGCAGAGCGGGAGGGGGGGCGGATACGCAGTATTTT.

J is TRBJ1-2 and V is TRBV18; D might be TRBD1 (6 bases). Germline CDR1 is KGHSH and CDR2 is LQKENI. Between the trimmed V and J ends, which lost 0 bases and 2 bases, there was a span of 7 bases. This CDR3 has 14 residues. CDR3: CASSPPGTNYGYTF. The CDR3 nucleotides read TGTGCCAGCTCACCACCGGGGACAAACTATGGCTACACCTTC. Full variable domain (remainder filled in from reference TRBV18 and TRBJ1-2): NAGVMQNPRHLVRRRGQEARLRCSPMKGHSHVYWYRQLPEEGLKFMVYLQKENIIDESGMPKERFSAEFPKEGPSILRIQQVVRGDSAAYFCASSPPGTNYGYTFGSGTRLTVV.

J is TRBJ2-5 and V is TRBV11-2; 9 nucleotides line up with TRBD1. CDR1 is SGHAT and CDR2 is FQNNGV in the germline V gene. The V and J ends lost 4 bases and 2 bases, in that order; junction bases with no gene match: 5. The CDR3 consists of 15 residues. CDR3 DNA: TGTGCCAGCAGCTCGGCCGACAGGGGGCAAGAGACCCAGTACTTC. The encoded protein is CASSSADRGQETQYF.

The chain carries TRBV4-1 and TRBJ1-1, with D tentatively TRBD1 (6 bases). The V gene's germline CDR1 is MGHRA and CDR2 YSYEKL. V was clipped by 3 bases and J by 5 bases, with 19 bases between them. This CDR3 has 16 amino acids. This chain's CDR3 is CASSQAAGGGETEAFF. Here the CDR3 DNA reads TGCGCCAGCAGCCAGGCCGCGGGCGGGGGCGAGACTGAAGCTTTCTTT.

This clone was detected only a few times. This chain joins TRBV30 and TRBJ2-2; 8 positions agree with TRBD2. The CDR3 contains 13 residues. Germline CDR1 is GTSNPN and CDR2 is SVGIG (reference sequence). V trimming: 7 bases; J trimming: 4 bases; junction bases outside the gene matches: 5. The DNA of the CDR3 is TGTGCCTTTCGACTAGCGATCACCGGGGAGCTGTTTTTT. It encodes CAFRLAITGELFF.

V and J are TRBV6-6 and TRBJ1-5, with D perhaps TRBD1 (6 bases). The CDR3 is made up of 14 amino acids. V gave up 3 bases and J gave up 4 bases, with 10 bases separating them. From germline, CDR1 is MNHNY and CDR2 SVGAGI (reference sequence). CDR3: CASSYTTGNQPQHF. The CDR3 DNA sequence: TGTGCCAGCAGTTATACAACAGGGAATCAGCCCCAGCATTTT.

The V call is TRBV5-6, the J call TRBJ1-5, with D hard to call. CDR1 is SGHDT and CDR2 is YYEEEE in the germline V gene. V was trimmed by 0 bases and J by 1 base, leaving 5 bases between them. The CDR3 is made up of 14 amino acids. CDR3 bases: TGTGCCAGCAGCTTGGCCGGGAGCAATCAGCCCCAGCATTTT. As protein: CASSLAGSNQPQHF.

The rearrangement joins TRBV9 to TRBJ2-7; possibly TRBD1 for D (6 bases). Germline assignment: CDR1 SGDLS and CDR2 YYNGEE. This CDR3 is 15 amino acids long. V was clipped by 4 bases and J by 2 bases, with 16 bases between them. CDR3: CASSPQQGPTYEQYF. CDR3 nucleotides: TGTGCCAGCAGCCCGCAGCAGGGGCCTACCTACGAGCAGTACTTC.

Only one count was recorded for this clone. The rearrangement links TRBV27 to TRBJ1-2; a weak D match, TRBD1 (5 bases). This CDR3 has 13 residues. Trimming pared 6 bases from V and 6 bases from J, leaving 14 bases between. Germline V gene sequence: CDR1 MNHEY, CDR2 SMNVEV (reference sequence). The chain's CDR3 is CASSLTVRNGYTF. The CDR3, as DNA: TGTGCCAGCAGCTTGACAGTGAGGAATGGCTACACCTTC.